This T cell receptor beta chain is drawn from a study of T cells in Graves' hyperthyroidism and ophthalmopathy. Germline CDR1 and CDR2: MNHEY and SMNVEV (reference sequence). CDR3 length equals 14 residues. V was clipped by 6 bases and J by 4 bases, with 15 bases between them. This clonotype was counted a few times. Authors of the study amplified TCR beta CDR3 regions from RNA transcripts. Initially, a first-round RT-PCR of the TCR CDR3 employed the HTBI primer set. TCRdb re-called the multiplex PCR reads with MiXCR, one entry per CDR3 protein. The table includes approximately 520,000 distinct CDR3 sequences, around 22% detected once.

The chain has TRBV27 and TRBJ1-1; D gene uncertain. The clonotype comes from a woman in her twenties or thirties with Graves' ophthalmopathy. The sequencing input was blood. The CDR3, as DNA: TGTGCCAGCAGAGCGACTGCTACTTCCACTGAAGCTTTCTTT. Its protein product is CASRATATSTEAFF.